This TCR beta chain appears in the sequencing data of a study of T cell repertoires in cytomegalovirus infection. Trimming stripped 3 bases from V and 2 bases from J, with 10 bases between. CDR3 length: 14 amino acids. A single record per CDR3 protein comes from TCRdb applying MiXCR to the reads. The table lists 900,000 to 950,000 distinct CDR3 sequences, approximately 30% of them singletons. Regarding the study as a whole: Summed frequency of public TCR beta families distinguished CMV carriers with the relevant HLA.

This clonotype was found many times. Its antigen is currently unknown. The sequenced sample was cultured CD8+ T cells from PBMCs, obtained from culture after CMV antigen stimulation. This TCR came from a human donor in good health (CMV status not recorded). Some clones in this sample may be carry-over from other donors' samples. The chain employs TRBV12-3 or TRBV12-4 and TRBJ1-1; D remains ambiguous. CDR3 DNA: TGTGCCAGCAGTTTCAGTAGATACAACACTGAAGCTTTCTTT. Translation: CASSFSRYNTEAFF.